What follows describes a single TCR beta chain. As yet, its antigen is unknown. Study donors comprised healthy, HIV-negative adults devoid of recent acute infection or vaccination. The data were taken from a study of shared clonotypes between healthy human individuals. Turning to the study itself: The study used three CD4 naive, three CD4 memory, two CD8 naive and one CD8 memory plate per donor.

Whole-study findings and limits: Researchers sampled only blood; tissue repertoires likely differ.

The CDR3 has 16 amino acids. Trimming removed 0 bases from V and 0 bases from J, with 11 bases in between. Germline CDR1 SGHRS, CDR2 YFSETQ. TCRdb keeps only in-frame clones here, not all; method: immunoSEQ multiplex PCR. Of fewer than 2.5 million clones detected, roughly 93% appear once; the ten largest clones hold approximately 0.35%. This clonotype was obtained from a man between 18 and 29 years old in good health. Some clones in this sample may be carry-over from other donors' samples. Sequencing used naive CD4+ T cells from PBMCs. Subset specified: CD45RA+ positively selected. The V and J genes are TRBV5-1 and TRBJ2-3, with D tentatively TRBD1 (5 bases). DNA of the CDR3: TGCGCCAGCAGCTTGGTGTCGGCAGGGAGCACAGATACGCAGTATTTT. Amino acids: CASSLVSAGSTDTQYF.